This T cell receptor (beta chain) was retrieved from a study of blood T cell repertoires in COVID-19 (dated by TCRdb to the early 2020s). Study-wide context: The collaborator samples originated in the United States, Italy and Spain and spanned the acute and convalescent phases of COVID-19. Nearly every sample came with metadata listing a de-identified subject ID, COVID-19 status, age in years and sex. Subjects who had been exposed to COVID-19, were actively infected with it, or had recovered from it provided the deeply sampled blood TCRbeta repertoires that made up the dataset. The samples were drawn from two sources: the first 160 participants of the ongoing ImmuneRACE study, and some 1,300 subjects contributed by 6 global collaborators. Where available, HLA class I and class II types were obtained from metadata supplied by the sample provider rather than from assay-based typing. The material from the prospective study consisted of cDNA or gDNA derived from T cells, B-cell-depleted T cells, or PBMCs. The repertoires were made available in a free public database intended to serve as a resource for research on the immune response to SARS-CoV-2. General conclusions and limits of the study: The quantity of clinical and demographic metadata differed by source and by participant and was supplied without curation.

There are 16 amino acids in the CDR3, from cysteine to phenylalanine inclusive. Just CDR3 DNA is preserved here, 48 bases in frame from base 1. CDR1 and CDR2 are read off the germline V gene as SGHVS and FQNEAQ. After removal of 4 bases from V and 12 bases from J, the junction retains 16 bases not matched to a gene. TCRbeta CDR3 regions were amplified from genomic DNA by means of the immunoSEQ Assay, a bias-controlled multiplex PCR. Per the authors' processing: Within the assay, amplification of reference gene primers was used to estimate how many nucleated cells each sample contained. To quantify the absolute abundance of each unique TCRbeta CDR3 rearrangement, sequence reads were collapsed and filtered. For each sample, productive Simpson clonality was calculated as the square root of Simpson's diversity index over productive rearrangements. In TCRdb, the immuneACCESS table is reduced to in-frame sequences with V and J assigned. These tables do not hold every clone; where another copy was compared, an unresolved V gene accounts for under half, and the others remain unexplained. The V and J calls and clone size are taken from that table; D and trimming were inferred from the DNA. The sample has under 250,000 clones on record, 80% to 90% of them singletons. Clones ranked in the top ten supply approximately 3.4% of the sample.

Participants in the prospective study were enrolled through a virtual design, were aged roughly 18 to 100 years, and lived in roughly 25 United States geographic areas. Cohort assignment in the prospective study relied on participant-reported clinical history from a screening survey and a study questionnaire. Exposed participants had been in contact, within 2 weeks of entering the study, with a person who had a PCR-confirmed or clinician-diagnosed case of COVID-19. Each participant in the prospective study had whole blood, serum and a nasopharyngeal or oropharyngeal swab collected by mobile phlebotomists. Prospective study participants could optionally give additional blood draws and questionnaires over an approximately two-month period. Prospective study blood samples were shipped either frozen or at room temperature before DNA extraction. For this clone: Its antigen is not yet known. The record has no base qualities; no much larger clone is one base away.

Here the chain combines TRBV7-8 and TRBJ2-4; 9 middle bases align to TRBD2. The sample was PBMCs or T cells enriched from blood (not recorded which). The TCR originated in a woman in her 40s who had been exposed to COVID-19. The CDR3: CASSSLSKLAGGAQYF. The sequence in DNA is TGTGCCAGCAGCTCCCTCTCGAAGTTGGCGGGGGGGGCTCAGTACTTC.